This T cell receptor (beta chain) was obtained from a study of blood T cell repertoires in COVID-19. Study summary: From T cells, B-cell-depleted T cells, or PBMCs came the material, which was cDNA or gDNA.

This clone appeared a few times. Trimming stripped 8 bases from V and 2 bases from J, with 16 bases between. This CDR3 contains 15 residues. Germline V gene sequence: CDR1 LGHDT, CDR2 YNNKEL (reference sequence). Original analysis: Estimation of nucleated cell counts relied on the amplification of reference gene primers. Data came from immunoSEQ multiplex PCR; TCRdb stores just in-frame clones and leaves some out. V and J calls and clone size come straight from that table; D and trimming were deduced from the DNA. The repertoire holds approximately 150,000 clones, with under 85% as singletons. The chain carries TRBV3-1 (or the pseudogene TRBV3-2) and TRBJ2-1; tentative D call: TRBD2 (6 bases). The clonotype originates from an older man who had recovered from COVID-19. The source material was peripheral blood. The CDR3 coding sequence is TGTGCCAGCGGTTCCCCGGGACTCACCTACAATGAGCAGTTCTTC. Translation gives CASGSPGLTYNEQFF.